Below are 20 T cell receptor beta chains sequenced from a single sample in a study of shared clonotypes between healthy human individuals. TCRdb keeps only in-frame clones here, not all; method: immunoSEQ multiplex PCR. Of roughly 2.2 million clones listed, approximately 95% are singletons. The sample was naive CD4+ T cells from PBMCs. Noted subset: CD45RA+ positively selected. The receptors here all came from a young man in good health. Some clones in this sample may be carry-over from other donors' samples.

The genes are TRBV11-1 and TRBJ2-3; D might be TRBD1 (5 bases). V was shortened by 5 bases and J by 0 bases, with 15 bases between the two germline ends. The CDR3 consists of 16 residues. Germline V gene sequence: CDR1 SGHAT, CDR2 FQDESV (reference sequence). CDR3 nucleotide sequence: TGTGCCAGCAGCGCGACAGTCGCCCGGAGCACAGATACGCAGTATTTT. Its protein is CASSATVARSTDTQYF.

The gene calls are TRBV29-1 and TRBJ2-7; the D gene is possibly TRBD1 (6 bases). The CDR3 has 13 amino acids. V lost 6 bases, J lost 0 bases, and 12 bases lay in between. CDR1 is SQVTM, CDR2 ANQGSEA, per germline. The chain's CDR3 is CSVLRDISYEQYF. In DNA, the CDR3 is TGCAGCGTGCTCCGGGACATCTCCTACGAGCAGTACTTC.

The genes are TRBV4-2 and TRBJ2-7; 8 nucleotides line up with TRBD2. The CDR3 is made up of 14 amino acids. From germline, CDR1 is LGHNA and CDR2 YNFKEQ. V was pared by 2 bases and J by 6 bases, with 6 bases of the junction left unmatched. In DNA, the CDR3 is TGTGCCAGCAGCCAATACGGGACTAGGGGCGAGCAGTACTTC. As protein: CASSQYGTRGEQYF.

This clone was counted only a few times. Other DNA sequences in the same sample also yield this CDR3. The CDR3 loop is CASSQGGSSYEQYF. The CDR3 nucleotides read TGCGCCAGCAGCCAAGGCGGGAGCTCCTACGAGCAGTACTTC. The genes are TRBV4-3 and TRBJ2-7, with 7 nucleotides matching TRBD2. The CDR3 consists of 14 residues. V gave up 1 base and J gave up 0 bases; unmatched junction bases: 0. Germline values: CDR1 LGHNA, CDR2 YSLEER.

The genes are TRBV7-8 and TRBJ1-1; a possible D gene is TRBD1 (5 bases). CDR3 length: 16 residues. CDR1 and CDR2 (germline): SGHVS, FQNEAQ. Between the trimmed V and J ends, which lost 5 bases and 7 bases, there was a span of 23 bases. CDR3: CASSPWGTIVLSEAFF. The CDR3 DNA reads TGTGCCAGCAGCCCCTGGGGGACGATCGTTCTCAGTGAAGCTTTCTTT.

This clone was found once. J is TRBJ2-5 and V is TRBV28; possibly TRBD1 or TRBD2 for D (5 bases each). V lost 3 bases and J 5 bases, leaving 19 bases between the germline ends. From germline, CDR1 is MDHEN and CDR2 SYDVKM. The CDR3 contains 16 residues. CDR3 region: CASSFRTRGRLETQYF. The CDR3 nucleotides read TGTGCCAGCAGTTTTAGAACTAGGGGCAGATTGGAGACCCAGTACTTC.

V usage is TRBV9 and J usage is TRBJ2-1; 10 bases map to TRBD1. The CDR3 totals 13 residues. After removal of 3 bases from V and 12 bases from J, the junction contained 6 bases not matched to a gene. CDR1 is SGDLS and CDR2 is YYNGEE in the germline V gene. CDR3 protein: CASSAQTGGGQFF. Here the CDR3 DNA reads TGTGCCAGCAGCGCCCAGACAGGGGGCGGGCAGTTCTTC.

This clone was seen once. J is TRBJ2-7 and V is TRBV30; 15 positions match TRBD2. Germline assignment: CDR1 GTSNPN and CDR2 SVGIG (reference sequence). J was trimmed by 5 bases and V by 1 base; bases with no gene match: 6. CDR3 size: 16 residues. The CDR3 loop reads CAWSGLGTSGRNEQYF. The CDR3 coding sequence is TGTGCCTGGAGTGGCCTTGGGACTAGCGGGAGGAACGAGCAGTACTTC.

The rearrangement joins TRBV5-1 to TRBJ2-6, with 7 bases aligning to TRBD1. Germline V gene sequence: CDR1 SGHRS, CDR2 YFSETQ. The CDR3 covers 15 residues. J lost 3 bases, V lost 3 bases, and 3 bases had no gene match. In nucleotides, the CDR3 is TGCGCCAGCAGCTGGACAGGTCTTGGGGCCAACGTCCTGACTTTC. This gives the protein CASSWTGLGANVLTF.

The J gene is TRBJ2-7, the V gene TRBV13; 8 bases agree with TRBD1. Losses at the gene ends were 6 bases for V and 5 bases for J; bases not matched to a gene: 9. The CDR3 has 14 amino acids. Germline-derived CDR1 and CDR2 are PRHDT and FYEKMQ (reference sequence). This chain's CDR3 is CASRRARGRHEQYF. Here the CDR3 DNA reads TGTGCCAGCAGAAGGGCCAGGGGGCGCCACGAGCAGTACTTC.

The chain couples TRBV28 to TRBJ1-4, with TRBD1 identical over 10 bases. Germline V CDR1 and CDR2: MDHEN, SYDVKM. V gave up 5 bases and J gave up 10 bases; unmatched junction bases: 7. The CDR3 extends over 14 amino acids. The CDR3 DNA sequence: TGTGCCAGCAGTCCGGGACAGGGGATGGGAAAACTGTTTTTT. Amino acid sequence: CASSPGQGMGKLFF.

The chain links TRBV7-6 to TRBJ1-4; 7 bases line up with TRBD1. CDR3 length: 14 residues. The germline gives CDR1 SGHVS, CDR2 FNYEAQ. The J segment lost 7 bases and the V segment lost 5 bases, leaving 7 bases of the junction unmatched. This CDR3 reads CASSNRQGGEKLFF. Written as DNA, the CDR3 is TGTGCCAGCAGCAACCGACAGGGCGGTGAAAAACTGTTTTTT.

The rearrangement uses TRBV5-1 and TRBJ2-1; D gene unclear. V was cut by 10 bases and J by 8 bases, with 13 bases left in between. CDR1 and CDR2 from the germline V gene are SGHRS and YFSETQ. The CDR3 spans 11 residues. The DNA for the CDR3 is TGCGCCTCATCGGCCACAGATGAGCAGTTCTTC. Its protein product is CASSATDEQFF.

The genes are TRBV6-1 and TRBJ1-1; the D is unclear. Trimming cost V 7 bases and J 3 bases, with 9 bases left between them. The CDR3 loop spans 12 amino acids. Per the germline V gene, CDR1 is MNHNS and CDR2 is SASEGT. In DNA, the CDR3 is TGTGCCAGCAAGGTTGGTGACACTGAAGCTTTCTTT. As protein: CASKVGDTEAFF.

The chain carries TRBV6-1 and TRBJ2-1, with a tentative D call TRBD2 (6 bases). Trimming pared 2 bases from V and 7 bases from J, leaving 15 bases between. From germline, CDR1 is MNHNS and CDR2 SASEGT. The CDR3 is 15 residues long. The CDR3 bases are TGTGCCAGCAGTGAAAATCATTACCGGGGGAATGAGCAGTTCTTC. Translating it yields CASSENHYRGNEQFF.

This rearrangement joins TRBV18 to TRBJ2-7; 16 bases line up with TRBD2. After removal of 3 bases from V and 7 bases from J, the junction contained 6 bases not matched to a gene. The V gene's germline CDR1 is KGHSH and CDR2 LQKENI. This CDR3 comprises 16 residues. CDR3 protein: CASSPGLAGGPGEQYF. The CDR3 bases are TGTGCCAGCTCACCGGGACTAGCGGGAGGGCCTGGGGAGCAGTACTTC.

CDR3 DNA sequence: TGCGCCAGCAGCGAAGCCATTTCCTCTGGAAACACCATATATTTT. This gives the protein CASSEAISSGNTIYF. The chain uses TRBV5-1 and TRBJ1-3; D not certain. Germline CDR1 and CDR2: SGHRS and YFSETQ. V was clipped by 4 bases and J by 0 bases, with 11 bases between them. The CDR3 covers 15 residues. The entire variable domain, with the rest obtained from reference TRBV5-1 and TRBJ1-3, is as follows: KAGVTQTPRYLIKTRGQQVTLSCSPISGHRSVSWYQQTPGQGLQFLFEYFSETQRNKGNFPGRFSGRQFSNSRSEMNVSTLELGDSALYLCASSEAISSGNTIYFGEGSWLTVV.

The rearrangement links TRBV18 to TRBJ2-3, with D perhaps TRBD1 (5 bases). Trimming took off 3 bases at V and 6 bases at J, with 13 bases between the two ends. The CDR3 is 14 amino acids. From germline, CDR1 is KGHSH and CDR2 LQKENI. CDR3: CASSPDPKGDTQYF. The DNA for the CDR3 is TGTGCCAGCTCACCCGACCCTAAGGGGGATACGCAGTATTTT.

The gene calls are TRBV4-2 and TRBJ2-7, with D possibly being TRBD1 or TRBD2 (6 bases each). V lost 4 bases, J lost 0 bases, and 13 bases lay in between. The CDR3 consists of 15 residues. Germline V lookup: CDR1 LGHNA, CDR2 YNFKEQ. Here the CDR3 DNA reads TGTGCCAGCAGCCTAAAAAAGGGGGGCTCCTACGAGCAGTACTTC. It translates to CASSLKKGGSYEQYF.

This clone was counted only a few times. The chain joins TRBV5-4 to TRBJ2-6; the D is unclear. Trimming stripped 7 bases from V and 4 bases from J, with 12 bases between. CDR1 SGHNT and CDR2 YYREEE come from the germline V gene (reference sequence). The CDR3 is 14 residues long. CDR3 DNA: TGTGCCAGCCACAGCGCGGACGGGGCCAACGTCCTGACTTTC. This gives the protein CASHSADGANVLTF.